This T cell receptor beta chain was sequenced during a study of blood T cell repertoires in COVID-19. Study in general: The cDNA or gDNA used as material had been derived from T cells, B-cell-depleted T cells, or PBMCs.

The ends were cut back, 1 base at V and 0 bases at J, with 4 bases in the middle. The CDR3 has 14 amino acids. Germline CDR1 is SGHTA and CDR2 is FQGNSA. Study processing details: Counts of nucleated cells, estimated from reference gene primer amplification, were obtained. Sequenced by immunoSEQ multiplex PCR; TCRdb stores in-frame clones only, minus some. V and J calls and clone size are as listed in that table; D and trimming were resolved from the DNA. This sample has hundreds of thousands of clones, with 87% found just once. This clonotype was sampled from a woman younger than 45 with acute COVID-19. The chain uses TRBV7-2 and TRBJ1-3; D call uncertain. The sequenced sample was PBMCs or T cells enriched from blood (not recorded which). The CDR3 nucleotides read TGTGCCAGCAGCTTAGATAACTCTGGAAACACCATATATTTT. Translating it yields CASSLDNSGNTIYF.